This TCR beta chain is from a study of shared clonotypes between healthy human individuals. Looking at the study overall: There were three CD4 naive, three CD4 memory, two CD8 naive and one CD8 memory plates per donor. The study, taken as a whole, reports: What naive subsets generally showed was a larger estimated richness than memory subsets showed. When naive CD4 clonotypes were compared across a few donors, about 4.9% were shared.

TCRdb's copy holds only in-frame clones and misses some; the assay was immunoSEQ multiplex PCR. The table includes approximately 240,000 clones, approximately 65% detected once. As concerns this clone: The target antigen is unknown.

The CDR3 loop spans 15 amino acids. Germline CDR1 reads ENHRY; CDR2 reads SYGVKD. Trimming removed 0 bases from V and 6 bases from J, with 14 bases in between. The genes are TRBV10-3 and TRBJ1-2; a possible D gene is TRBD1 (5 bases). Specimen: memory CD4+ T cells sorted from blood. Subset noted: CD45RA-negative fraction. The clonotype originates from a man under 40 in good health. This CDR3 reads CAISESKEGWNGYTF. The CDR3 coding sequence is TGTGCCATCAGTGAGTCGAAGGAGGGGTGGAATGGCTACACCTTC.